This section outlines one T cell receptor beta chain sequence together with its context. Its antigen is still unknown. The sample is drawn from a study of OX40 agonist ivuxolimab in advanced cancers. At the level of the study: Of mixed ages from about 20 to 85 and averaging approximately 60 years, the group was almost 85% male.

Samples were taken at baseline and on day 1 of cycles 4 and 7. V was clipped by 2 bases and J by 3 bases; unmatched bases: 8. This CDR3 contains 17 residues. Germline CDR1 is SGHDT and CDR2 is YYEEEE. The study's findings and limits: It was also the case that some nonresponders had low normalized T-cell clonal expansion.

The table came from immunoSEQ multiplex PCR; TCRdb's copy has only in-frame clones and leaves some out. The table shows about 47,000 clones, with more than 85% occurring only once. This specimen was CD4+ or CD8+ T cells sorted from blood, taken in a trial of the OX40 agonist ivuxolimab. The sequence derives from an adult with an advanced solid tumor such as melanoma, head and neck, liver or kidney cancer. The rearrangement joins TRBV5-6 to TRBJ2-6; 7 bases fit TRBD1. The CDR3 DNA reads as TGTGCCAGCAGCTTAGGTGTAGGGGGCGGTGGGGCCAACGTCCTGACTTTC. Translating gives CASSLGVGGGGANVLTF.